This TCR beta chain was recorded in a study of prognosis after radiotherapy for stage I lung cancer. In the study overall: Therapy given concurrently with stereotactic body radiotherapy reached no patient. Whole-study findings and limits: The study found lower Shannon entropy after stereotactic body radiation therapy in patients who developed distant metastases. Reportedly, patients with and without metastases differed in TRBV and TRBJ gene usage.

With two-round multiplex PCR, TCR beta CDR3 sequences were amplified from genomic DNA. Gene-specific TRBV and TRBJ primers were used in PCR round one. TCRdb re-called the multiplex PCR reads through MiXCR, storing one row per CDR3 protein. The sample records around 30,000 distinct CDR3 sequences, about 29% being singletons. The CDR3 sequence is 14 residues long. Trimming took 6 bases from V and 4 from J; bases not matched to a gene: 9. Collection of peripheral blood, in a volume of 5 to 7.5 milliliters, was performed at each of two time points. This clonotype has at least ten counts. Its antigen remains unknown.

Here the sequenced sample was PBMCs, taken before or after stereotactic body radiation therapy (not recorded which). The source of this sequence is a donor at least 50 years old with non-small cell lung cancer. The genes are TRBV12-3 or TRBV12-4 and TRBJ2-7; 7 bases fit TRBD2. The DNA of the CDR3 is TGTGCCAGCAGGAAAGCGGGATCACTTTACGAGCAGTACTTC. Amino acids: CASRKAGSLYEQYF.